This is a list of T cell receptor beta chains from one sample in a study of blood T cell repertoires in COVID-19. Some clones are missing from TCRdb's copy, which holds only in-frame ones; the method was immunoSEQ multiplex PCR. The table has more than 100,000 clones, roughly 91% seen once. Sequenced sample: peripheral blood. These TCRs come from a man aged 45-65 years with active or convalescent COVID-19. Each CDR3 is given with its conserved first and last residue. D genes are given only for firm matches. The size entry is marked missing in some rows and otherwise reads once, few, many or a size class.

size,J,V,D,DNA,CDR3
.,TRBJ2-1,TRBV28,TRBD1,TGTGCCAGCACCCCAGGGGGCCACAATGAGCAGTTCTTC,CASTPGGHNEQFF
.,TRBJ1-1,TRBV18,TRBD1,TGTGCCAGCTCACCCCAAAATACAGGGGCTGAAGCTTTCTTT,CASSPQNTGAEAFF
.,TRBJ2-3,TRBV19,TRBD2,TGTGCCAGTAGTATAGGACTAGCGGGGCAGTTCGTATCGCAGTATTTT,CASSIGLAGQFVSQYF
.,TRBJ1-2,TRBV19,TRBD1,TGTGCCAGTAGTATAGGGGGACAGGGGTACTATGGCTACACCTTC,CASSIGGQGYYGYTF
.,TRBJ1-5,TRBV3-1/TRBV3-2,.,TGTGCCAGCAGCCAACCGGGAAATCAGCCCCAGCATTTT,CASSQPGNQPQHF
.,TRBJ2-2,TRBV7-6,TRBD1,TGTGCCAGCAGCTTAGGACAACAGGGGGCTACCGGGGAGCTGTTTTTT,CASSLGQQGATGELFF
.,TRBJ1-6,TRBV18,TRBD1,TGTGCCAGCTCTCCTGGACAGGTTAATTCACCCCTCCACTTT,CASSPGQVNSPLHF
.,TRBJ1-1,TRBV24-1,TRBD1,TGTGCCACCAGTGAGCCCCGGACAGGAGAAGCTTTCTTT,CATSEPRTGEAFF
.,TRBJ1-5,TRBV19,.,TGTGCCAGTAGTATAATTGTCCTGACACGATATAGCAATCAGCCCCAGCATTTT,CASSIIVLTRYSNQPQHF
.,TRBJ1-4,TRBV19,.,TGTGCCAGTAGTATAGACCGTGCAACTAATGAAAAACTGTTTTTT,CASSIDRATNEKLFF
.,TRBJ1-2,TRBV2,TRBD1,TGTGCCAGCAGTTACGACCAGGGGGCGCCGGCCGGCTACACCTTC,CASSYDQGAPAGYTF
once,TRBJ2-1,TRBV2,.,TGTGCCAGCAAAGAGGTGGCGTTCTCCTACAATGAGCAGTTCTTC,CASKEVAFSYNEQFF
.,TRBJ2-7,TRBV19,.,TGTGCCAGTAGTATTGCCCCGACAGGCTTCTACGAGCAGTACTTC,CASSIAPTGFYEQYF
.,TRBJ2-7,TRBV5-1,TRBD2,TGCGCCAGCAGCCCCGGACTAGCGGCTGGCGAGCAGTACTTC,CASSPGLAAGEQYF
.,TRBJ2-2,TRBV18,.,TGTGCCAGCTCACCTCGGACCGGGGAGCTGTTTTTT,CASSPRTGELFF
.,TRBJ1-1,TRBV9,.,TGTGCCAGCAGCGTAGCTCCGAGCACTGAAGCTTTCTTT,CASSVAPSTEAFF
once,TRBJ1-4,TRBV15,.,TGTGCCACCAGCAGACAGCGGGGACTACCTGAAAAACTGTTTTTT,CATSRQRGLPEKLFF
.,TRBJ2-7,TRBV7-9,TRBD1,TGTGCCAGCAGTCGGCTAGCGGGACAGGGGGCAAACGAGCAGTACTTC,CASSRLAGQGANEQYF
.,TRBJ1-5,TRBV18,TRBD1,TGTGCCAGCTCACCGACAGGGGAGGGCCAGCCCCAGCATTTT,CASSPTGEGQPQHF
.,TRBJ1-3,TRBV5-1,TRBD1,TGCGCCAGCAGCGCAGCCCGGACAGGGGGTGGAAACACCATATATTTT,CASSAARTGGGNTIYF
.,TRBJ2-2,TRBV7-6,.,TGTGCCAGCAGTTACAGGACGGCGAACACCGGGGAGCTGTTTTTT,CASSYRTANTGELFF
.,TRBJ2-7,TRBV24-1,.,TGTGCCACCAGTCTCTCAGGGTCCTACGAGCAGTACTTC,CATSLSGSYEQYF
.,TRBJ2-5,TRBV27,TRBD2,TGTGCCAGCAGTGCCGGGACTAGCGTAGAGACCCAGTACTTC,CASSAGTSVETQYF
.,TRBJ2-2,TRBV7-2,.,TGTGCCAGCAGCTTTAGTATCGGGGGAGACACCGGGGAGCTGTTTTTT,CASSFSIGGDTGELFF
.,TRBJ2-1,TRBV7-2,.,TGTGCCAGCAGGGGGAAGGGGGGGCCATACAATGAGCAGTTCTTC,CASRGKGGPYNEQFF
.,TRBJ1-6,TRBV28,TRBD1,TGTGCCAGCAGTTCCCGGACAGGGGGGAATTCACCCCTCCACTTT,CASSSRTGGNSPLHF
.,TRBJ2-7,TRBV12-5,.,TGTGCTAGTGGTTTGGATGGCGTCGGGGACGAGCAGTACTTC,CASGLDGVGDEQYF
.,TRBJ2-7,TRBV28,TRBD1,TGTGCCACCAGGACAGGATACTCCTACGAGCAGTACTTC,CATRTGYSYEQYF
.,TRBJ2-5,TRBV7-8,TRBD2,TGTGCCAGCAGTAAAACAGGGCGGGGGGGCCTTGAGACCCAGTACTTC,CASSKTGRGGLETQYF
.,TRBJ1-2,TRBV28,.,TGTGCCAGCAGTCAAGTGATGGAGAACTATGGCTACACCTTC,CASSQVMENYGYTF
.,TRBJ2-1,TRBV21-1,.,TGTGCCAGCAGCAAGTTTGGACACCACAATGAGCAGTTCTTC,CASSKFGHHNEQFF
.,TRBJ2-3,TRBV5-8,TRBD1,TGTGCCAGCAGCTCGGGACAGGGGATCACAGATACGCAGTATTTT,CASSSGQGITDTQYF
.,TRBJ1-2,TRBV28,.,TGTGCCAGCAGGCCAGAGGGGGTGTGGAGCTACACCTTC,CASRPEGVWSYTF
.,TRBJ2-3,TRBV10-3,TRBD1,TGTGCCACCTCCCGACAGGGGCACCCAGATACGCAGTATTTT,CATSRQGHPDTQYF
.,TRBJ2-5,TRBV5-1,.,TGCGCCAGCAGCTTGGCCCCAGGTATGGAGACCCAGTACTTC,CASSLAPGMETQYF
few,TRBJ1-1,TRBV28,.,TGTGCCAGCATATCAGGTAGGCCCTCGGGGGCTTTCTTT,CASISGRPSGAFF
.,TRBJ2-1,TRBV7-9,.,TGTGCCAGCTCACAGGTCAACTCCTACAATGAGCAGTTCTTC,CASSQVNSYNEQFF
.,TRBJ2-1,TRBV27,TRBD2,TGTGCCAGCAACTCCTATGAGGCCGGGAGGAATGAGCAGTTCTTC,CASNSYEAGRNEQFF
.,TRBJ2-1,TRBV6-5,.,TGTGCCAGCATGGAGGTGTCCTACAATGAGCAGTTCTTC,CASMEVSYNEQFF
.,TRBJ2-1,TRBV7-9,.,TGTGCCAGCAGCCCTTGGCGGGACAGCTCCTACAATGAGCAGTTCTTC,CASSPWRDSSYNEQFF
.,TRBJ1-5,TRBV21-1,.,TGTGCCAGCAGCAAAGATCTCCTCGGGACAGGGGTCTGGGATCAGCCCCAGCATTTT,CASSKDLLGTGVWDQPQHF
.,TRBJ1-1,TRBV27,.,TGTGCCAGCAGTTTAGGGGCCAGGACTGAAGCTTTCTTT,CASSLGARTEAFF
.,TRBJ2-1,TRBV6-5,TRBD2,TGTGCCAGCAGTCCACCCCGGGGGGGGTTCAATGAGCAGTTCTTC,CASSPPRGGFNEQFF
.,TRBJ1-1,TRBV18,.,TGTGCCAGCTCCCCGTCCGGGGGCACTGAAGCTTTCTTT,CASSPSGGTEAFF
.,TRBJ1-5,TRBV20-1,TRBD1,TGCAGTGCTAGTGTCACAGGGGGCAATCAGCCCCAGCATTTT,CSASVTGGNQPQHF
.,TRBJ2-3,TRBV28,.,TGTGCCAGCAGTTTCCAAAAAGGGAGTTCATTTTTTGATACGCAGTATTTT,CASSFQKGSSFFDTQYF
few,TRBJ1-4,TRBV10-3,.,TGTGCCACCAACGAGCCTAGGAGTGAAAAACTGTTTTTT,CATNEPRSEKLFF
once,TRBJ2-1,TRBV5-4,.,TGTGCCAGCAGCCCCGGAGCGCCGAGCTCCTACAATGAGCAGTTCTTC,CASSPGAPSSYNEQFF
.,TRBJ2-2,TRBV27,.,TGTGCCAGCAGACCTACAGGGAGAAACACCGGGGAGCTGTTTTTT,CASRPTGRNTGELFF
.,TRBJ1-2,TRBV3-1/TRBV3-2,.,TGTGCCAGCAGCCAAGGGGCAGGGGTAGGTGGCTACACCTTC,CASSQGAGVGGYTF
.,TRBJ2-1,TRBV27,TRBD2,TGTGCCAGCAGTCTCCTGGGGCGGGCTAGCGGGGGGCCCAGCTCCTACAATGAGCAGTTCTTC,CASSLLGRASGGPSSYNEQFF
few,TRBJ1-5,TRBV6-2/TRBV6-3,.,TGTGCCAGCAGTTTCGACGTGGCAGGGTCTAAAGGTAGCAATCAGCCCCAGCATTTT,CASSFDVAGSKGSNQPQHF
.,TRBJ2-3,TRBV4-3,.,TGCGCCAGCAGCCAAAAACAAAGAAATACGCAGTATTTT,CASSQKQRNTQYF
.,TRBJ2-3,TRBV29-1,.,TGCAGCGCTCTTTTCGGCACAGATACGCAGTATTTT,CSALFGTDTQYF
.,TRBJ1-1,TRBV5-1,TRBD1,TGCGCCAGCAGCCTGACAGGGCTGAACACTGAAGCTTTCTTT,CASSLTGLNTEAFF
.,TRBJ2-7,TRBV7-6,.,TGTGCCAGCAGCCCCACTTCCCGGGAATCCTACGAGCAGTACTTC,CASSPTSRESYEQYF